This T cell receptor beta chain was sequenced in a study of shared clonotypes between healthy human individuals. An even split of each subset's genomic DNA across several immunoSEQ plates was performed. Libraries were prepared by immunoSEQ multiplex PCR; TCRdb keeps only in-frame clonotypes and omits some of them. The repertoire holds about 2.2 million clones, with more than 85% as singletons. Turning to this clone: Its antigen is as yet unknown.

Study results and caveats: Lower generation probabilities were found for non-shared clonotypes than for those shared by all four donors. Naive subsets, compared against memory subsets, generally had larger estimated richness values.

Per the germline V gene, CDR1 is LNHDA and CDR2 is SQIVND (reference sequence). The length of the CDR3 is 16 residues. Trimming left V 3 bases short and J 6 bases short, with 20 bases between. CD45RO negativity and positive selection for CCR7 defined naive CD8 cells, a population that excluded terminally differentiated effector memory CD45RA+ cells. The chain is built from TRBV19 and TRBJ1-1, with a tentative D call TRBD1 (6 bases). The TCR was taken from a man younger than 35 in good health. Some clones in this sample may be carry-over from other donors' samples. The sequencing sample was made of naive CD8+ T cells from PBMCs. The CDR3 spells CASSIFGGPQVAEAFF. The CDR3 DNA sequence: TGTGCCAGTAGTATTTTTGGGGGGCCCCAGGTCGCTGAAGCTTTCTTT. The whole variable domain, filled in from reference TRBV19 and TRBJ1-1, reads DGGITQSPKYLFRKEGQNVTLSCEQNLNHDAMYWYRQDPGQGLRLIYYSQIVNDFQKGDIAEGYSVSREKKESFPLTVTSAQKNPTAFYLCASSIFGGPQVAEAFFGQGTRLTVV.